This is a list of T cell receptor beta chains from one sample in a study of CD8 T cells in ankylosing spondylitis. Each CDR3 protein gets one entry after TCRdb re-called the 5' RACE reads with MiXCR. The repertoire has fewer than 500,000 distinct CDR3 sequences, 20% to 25% of them found once; the top ten carry 15% to 20%. The sample consisted of blood, either unsorted or a sorted T cell fraction (not recorded which). All receptors come from a male donor with ankylosing spondylitis. Both conserved end residues are part of each CDR3. The D gene is left open where the match is weak. Clone sizes are given selectively: once, few, many, or a class where the clone is expanded.

d_gene: -
abundance: few
j_gene: TRBJ1-2
v_gene: TRBV6-5
CDR3nt: TGTGCCAGCAGTTACATTGACAGCTATGGCTACACCTTC
CDR3aa: CASSYIDSYGYTF

d_gene: TRBD1
abundance: few
j_gene: TRBJ2-7
v_gene: TRBV5-1
CDR3nt: TGCGCCAGCGGGTCCGGGACAGGAGTCTACGAGCAGTACTTC
CDR3aa: CASGSGTGVYEQYF

d_gene: -
abundance: few
j_gene: TRBJ2-2
v_gene: TRBV7-8
CDR3nt: TGTGCCAGCAGCCCAAACTCCAGGGGTGGGACCGGGGAGCTGTTTTTT
CDR3aa: CASSPNSRGGTGELFF

d_gene: TRBD1
abundance: few
j_gene: TRBJ2-7
v_gene: TRBV3-1
CDR3nt: TGTGCCAGCAGATCGACAGGGGGCGGGCAGTACTTC
CDR3aa: CASRSTGGGQYF

d_gene: -
abundance: -
j_gene: TRBJ1-1
v_gene: TRBV27
CDR3nt: TGTGCCAGCAGTAAGGGCTTGAACACTGAAGCTTTCTTT
CDR3aa: CASSKGLNTEAFF

d_gene: TRBD1
abundance: -
j_gene: TRBJ1-5
v_gene: TRBV6-1
CDR3nt: TGTGCCAGCAGACCAACGGGACAGTCGGGCAATCAGCCCCAGCATTTT
CDR3aa: CASRPTGQSGNQPQHF

d_gene: -
abundance: many
j_gene: TRBJ2-3
v_gene: TRBV12-3/TRBV12-4
CDR3nt: TGTGCCAGCAGTCCCCGCCTTAGCACAGATACGCAGTATTTT
CDR3aa: CASSPRLSTDTQYF

d_gene: -
abundance: many
j_gene: TRBJ2-2
v_gene: TRBV19
CDR3nt: TGTGCCAGTAGTATTTCAAGGAACACCGGGGAGCTGTTTTTT
CDR3aa: CASSISRNTGELFF

d_gene: -
abundance: -
j_gene: TRBJ1-2
v_gene: TRBV7-9
CDR3nt: TGTGCCAGCAGCTTAGGCGGGGAGGGGGAAGGGTATGGCTACACCTTC
CDR3aa: CASSLGGEGEGYGYTF

d_gene: TRBD2
abundance: few
j_gene: TRBJ2-1
v_gene: TRBV7-3
CDR3nt: TGTGCCAGCAGCTTTTTAGGACGGACTAGCGGGAGGAATGAGCAGTTCTTC
CDR3aa: CASSFLGRTSGRNEQFF

d_gene: TRBD2
abundance: -
j_gene: TRBJ2-3
v_gene: TRBV15
CDR3nt: TGTGCCACCAGCAGTAGCGGGAGAGGAACGCAGTATTTT
CDR3aa: CATSSSGRGTQYF

d_gene: -
abundance: few
j_gene: TRBJ2-3
v_gene: TRBV29-1
CDR3nt: TGCAGCGTTGAATCCCAGCGGCTACACACAGATACGCAGTATTTT
CDR3aa: CSVESQRLHTDTQYF

d_gene: TRBD2
abundance: -
j_gene: TRBJ2-7
v_gene: TRBV20-1
CDR3nt: TGCAGTGCTACGACTAGCGGGCCCTACGAGCAGTACTTC
CDR3aa: CSATTSGPYEQYF

d_gene: TRBD1
abundance: -
j_gene: TRBJ1-4
v_gene: TRBV5-1
CDR3nt: TGCGCCAGCAGCTTGGTACAGGGGGCCTTCACTAATGAAAAACTGTTTTTT
CDR3aa: CASSLVQGAFTNEKLFF

d_gene: TRBD1
abundance: few
j_gene: TRBJ2-1
v_gene: TRBV24-1
CDR3nt: TGTGCCACCAGTGATGCCGGGACAGGATTTTACAATGAGCAGTTCTTC
CDR3aa: CATSDAGTGFYNEQFF

d_gene: TRBD1
abundance: few
j_gene: TRBJ2-3
v_gene: TRBV7-2
CDR3nt: TGTGCCAGCAGCTTAGCCGGACAGGGGTTGGATACGCAGTATTTT
CDR3aa: CASSLAGQGLDTQYF

d_gene: TRBD1
abundance: few
j_gene: TRBJ2-3
v_gene: TRBV5-4
CDR3nt: TGTGCCAGCAGCCCCAAGGGACAGTGGACAGATACGCAGTATTTT
CDR3aa: CASSPKGQWTDTQYF

d_gene: TRBD2
abundance: -
j_gene: TRBJ2-3
v_gene: TRBV4-2
CDR3nt: TGTGCCAGCCGCTCCCTGCTAGCGGGCACTAGCACAGATACGCAGTATTTT
CDR3aa: CASRSLLAGTSTDTQYF

d_gene: -
abundance: few
j_gene: TRBJ2-1
v_gene: TRBV12-3/TRBV12-4
CDR3nt: TGTGCCAGCACCCATATAGCCCAGGGTCATTCCTACAATGAGCAGTTCTTC
CDR3aa: CASTHIAQGHSYNEQFF

d_gene: -
abundance: many
j_gene: TRBJ2-1
v_gene: TRBV9
CDR3nt: TGTGCCAGCAGCCCTGGAGGGACGGGAGCCTACAATGAGCAGTTCTTC
CDR3aa: CASSPGGTGAYNEQFF

d_gene: -
abundance: few
j_gene: TRBJ2-1
v_gene: TRBV11-2
CDR3nt: TGTGCCAGCAGCTTAATTGGGACCCGAAGCGAGCAGTTCTTC
CDR3aa: CASSLIGTRSEQFF

d_gene: -
abundance: -
j_gene: TRBJ1-5
v_gene: TRBV24-1
CDR3nt: TGTGCCACCAGTGATCCGCATCAGCCCCAGCATTTT
CDR3aa: CATSDPHQPQHF

d_gene: -
abundance: -
j_gene: TRBJ1-5
v_gene: TRBV5-1
CDR3nt: TGCGCCAGCAGCTTGGATTCGGGGGGCAATCAGCCCCAGCATTTT
CDR3aa: CASSLDSGGNQPQHF

d_gene: -
abundance: few
j_gene: TRBJ1-6
v_gene: TRBV12-3/TRBV12-4
CDR3nt: TGTGCCAGCACCCAGACAGCCTATAATTCACCCCTCCACTTT
CDR3aa: CASTQTAYNSPLHF

d_gene: -
abundance: -
j_gene: TRBJ2-1
v_gene: TRBV11-2
CDR3nt: TGTGCCAGCAGCCCCCAACCAAGGGGTGATGAGCAGTTCTTC
CDR3aa: CASSPQPRGDEQFF

d_gene: TRBD1
abundance: few
j_gene: TRBJ1-1
v_gene: TRBV12-3/TRBV12-4
CDR3nt: TGTGCCAGCAGGCGCCGGTCGACAGGGGGAAAGGCTTTCTTT
CDR3aa: CASRRRSTGGKAFF

d_gene: TRBD2
abundance: -
j_gene: TRBJ2-7
v_gene: TRBV29-1
CDR3nt: TGCAGCGTTGTTCCGACTAGCGGGAGGCGCGAGCAGTACTTC
CDR3aa: CSVVPTSGRREQYF

d_gene: -
abundance: many
j_gene: TRBJ2-4
v_gene: TRBV12-3/TRBV12-4
CDR3nt: TGTGCCAGCAGTCCGGGGTTAGCGAGCAAAAACATTCAGTACTTC
CDR3aa: CASSPGLASKNIQYF

d_gene: -
abundance: once
j_gene: TRBJ2-1
v_gene: TRBV20-1
CDR3nt: TGCAGTGCTCCCCGTGGAGCGGCTAGCTCCTACAATGAGCAGTTCTTC
CDR3aa: CSAPRGAASSYNEQFF

d_gene: -
abundance: -
j_gene: TRBJ2-1
v_gene: TRBV5-1
CDR3nt: TGCGCCAGCACCCGTGGAGGAGGGGCGATCTACAATGAGCAGTTCTTC
CDR3aa: CASTRGGGAIYNEQFF

d_gene: TRBD2
abundance: many
j_gene: TRBJ2-3
v_gene: TRBV3-1
CDR3nt: TGTGCCAGCAGGCGTTTCGAGGGAGGGTCAACAGATACGCAGTATTTT
CDR3aa: CASRRFEGGSTDTQYF

d_gene: -
abundance: -
j_gene: TRBJ2-2
v_gene: TRBV7-9
CDR3nt: TGTGCCAGCAGCTTAGTCAACGCGAACACCGGGGAGCTGTTTTTT
CDR3aa: CASSLVNANTGELFF

d_gene: -
abundance: -
j_gene: TRBJ2-2
v_gene: TRBV12-3/TRBV12-4
CDR3nt: TGTGCCAGCAGCCCCTCAGGTTTGGCCGGGGAGCTGTTTTTT
CDR3aa: CASSPSGLAGELFF

d_gene: -
abundance: -
j_gene: TRBJ2-1
v_gene: TRBV5-6
CDR3nt: TGTGCCAGCAGCTTGGACTGGGGTCCGGGCAATGAGCAGTTCTTC
CDR3aa: CASSLDWGPGNEQFF

d_gene: TRBD2
abundance: few
j_gene: TRBJ2-3
v_gene: TRBV6-1
CDR3nt: TGTGCCAGCCACCGACTAGCGGGAGCGGATACGCAGTATTTT
CDR3aa: CASHRLAGADTQYF

d_gene: TRBD1
abundance: -
j_gene: TRBJ1-6
v_gene: TRBV20-1
CDR3nt: TGCAGTGCCTCCGACAGGGGCAGAGATTCACCCCTCCACTTT
CDR3aa: CSASDRGRDSPLHF

d_gene: -
abundance: -
j_gene: TRBJ2-1
v_gene: TRBV7-9
CDR3nt: TGTGCCAGCAGCTTAGTAGTTTCGACCTCCTACAATGAGCAGTTCTTC
CDR3aa: CASSLVVSTSYNEQFF

d_gene: TRBD2
abundance: -
j_gene: TRBJ2-5
v_gene: TRBV7-7
CDR3nt: TGTGCTAGCAGCCTCCTCGGGGGGGAAGAGACCCAGTACTTC
CDR3aa: CASSLLGGEETQYF

d_gene: TRBD1
abundance: few
j_gene: TRBJ1-4
v_gene: TRBV5-1
CDR3nt: TGCGCCAGCAGCTTGGGGGACAGGATTAATGAAAAACTGTTTTTT
CDR3aa: CASSLGDRINEKLFF

d_gene: -
abundance: -
j_gene: TRBJ2-3
v_gene: TRBV20-1
CDR3nt: TGCAGTGCTAGCTACCCCTCCAGGGCTAGCACAGATACGCAGTATTTT
CDR3aa: CSASYPSRASTDTQYF

d_gene: TRBD2
abundance: -
j_gene: TRBJ2-7
v_gene: TRBV5-1
CDR3nt: TGCGCCAGCAGCTCGGCTATCGGGAGGGCCTACGAGCAGTACTTC
CDR3aa: CASSSAIGRAYEQYF